This T cell receptor (beta chain) is from a study of blood T cells in healthy people across ages. The authors ran a second PCR of 7 to 11 cycles using a sample-barcoded 5' primer and a J-beta primer mix. Each CDR3 protein is one row after TCRdb ran MiXCR on the 5' RACE reads. The data contain 1.5 million to 1.9 million distinct CDR3 sequences, roughly 43% of them singletons. The ends were cut back, 1 base at V and 6 bases at J, with 12 bases in the middle. This CDR3 is built from 14 residues. The receptor was isolated from a woman under 30 in good health. The sample taken for sequencing was blood. The chain links TRBV12-3 or TRBV12-4 to TRBJ1-1; D is ambiguous. The CDR3 nucleotides read TGTGCCAGCAGTTTAGTCCTCTCACGCGCTGAAGCTTTCTTT. Residues: CASSLVLSRAEAFF.